This is a list of T cell receptor beta chains from one sample in a study of radiotherapy plus CTLA-4 blockade in lung cancer. Assay: immunoSEQ multiplex PCR; the TCRdb copy retains only in-frame clones and omits some. The top ten hold 5.5% to 7% of the sample, which has 130,000 or so clones, around 90% seen once. The material was peripheral blood, obtained from a patient treated with radiotherapy plus ipilimumab. These receptors were obtained from a human donor with non-small cell lung cancer that progressed on radiotherapy plus ipilimumab. Each CDR3 is given with its conserved first and last residue. Fields, in order: J gene, V gene, D gene, CDR3 protein. The D gene is left open where the match is weak.

TRBJ2-5 TRBV18 TRBD2 CASSPVRTSLQETQYF
TRBJ2-1 TRBV7-9 . CASSLAGTNNEQFF
TRBJ2-7 TRBV20-1 TRBD1 CSAEQGFEQYF
TRBJ2-2 TRBV9 . CASSVSYTGELFF
TRBJ1-5 TRBV4-2 TRBD1 CASSQGVQGDQPQHF
TRBJ2-1 TRBV7-3 . CASSLIGGTRNEQFF
TRBJ1-5 TRBV7-3 . CASSIRGGQPQHF
TRBJ2-1 TRBV9 TRBD1 CASSVYDRGDEQFF
TRBJ2-1 TRBV27 TRBD2 CASAPVSGMYNEQFF
TRBJ1-5 TRBV7-6 . CASSAGGNQPQHF
TRBJ2-7 TRBV6-6 . CASSSAQGKVGEQYF
TRBJ1-2 TRBV19 TRBD1 CASSTQDRGHYGYTF
TRBJ1-2 TRBV25-1 . CASTPTGTQGGYTF
TRBJ2-7 TRBV7-4 TRBD2 CASSLTEREGRYEQYF
TRBJ2-7 TRBV11-2 TRBD2 CASSATSGEQYF
TRBJ2-7 TRBV7-9 . CASSSSLGAHEQYF
TRBJ2-4 TRBV2 TRBD1 CASSGTGTKNIQYF
TRBJ1-2 TRBV4-1 . CASSHVGRGSGAENYGYTF
TRBJ1-1 TRBV6-1 TRBD1 CAGRGDTEAFF
TRBJ2-1 TRBV30 . CASFLSGEQFF
TRBJ2-7 TRBV11-3 TRBD2 CASSSPSRTSGGLYEQYF
TRBJ2-7 TRBV11-2 TRBD2 CASSQSGRTNEQYF
TRBJ2-3 TRBV6-6 . CASTGRGTDTQYF
TRBJ1-2 TRBV5-1 TRBD1 CASSLAGGGGGYTF
TRBJ2-5 TRBV15 . CATSRIQGGETQYF
TRBJ1-1 TRBV28 . CASSKGRWGAFF